Listed below are T cell receptor beta chains from one sample, sequenced in a study of blood T cell repertoires in COVID-19. Profiled with immunoSEQ multiplex PCR; TCRdb holds only in-frame clones, not every one. The data contain approximately 330,000 clones, about 91% of them singletons. Material: peripheral blood. The receptors derive from a man aged 30 to 45 with COVID-19, enrolled during active disease. Each CDR3 is given with its conserved first and last residue. Fields, in order: V gene, D gene, clone size, J gene, CDR3 DNA, CDR3 protein. A D gene is named only where the DNA matches it firmly. Clone size appears in some rows only: once, few, many, or a class for an expanded clone.

TRBV7-2	NA	NA	TRBJ1-6	TGTGCCAGCAGCTCGCGCATCCTCGGGGGGAATTCACCCCTCCACTTT	CASSSRILGGNSPLHF
TRBV6-2/TRBV6-3	NA	NA	TRBJ2-3	TGTGCCAGCAGTTACTCGAGCATCACAGATACGCAGTATTTT	CASSYSSITDTQYF
TRBV7-9	NA	NA	TRBJ2-4	TGTGCCAGCAGCTTATACCTCGACAGCAAGCTAGCCAAAAACATTCAGTACTTC	CASSLYLDSKLAKNIQYF
TRBV7-9	NA	NA	TRBJ1-5	TGTGCCAGCAGCTTAGGGGGGGAGTATAGCAATCAGCCCCAGCATTTT	CASSLGGEYSNQPQHF
TRBV27	NA	once	TRBJ1-1	TGTGCCAGCAGCCTTAGAGCGACAGACGTCAGGACTGAAGCTTTCTTT	CASSLRATDVRTEAFF
TRBV9	TRBD1	NA	TRBJ1-5	TGTGCCAGCAGCGCGACAGGGGATAGCAATCAGCCCCAGCATTTT	CASSATGDSNQPQHF
TRBV18	TRBD1	NA	TRBJ2-5	TGTGCCAGCTCACCAAGGGCAGGGGGCGAGGAGACCCAGTACTTC	CASSPRAGGEETQYF
TRBV28	TRBD2	NA	TRBJ2-7	TGTGCCAGCAGTGAGGGTAGCGGGAGGTCCAGGGACGAGCAGTACTTC	CASSEGSGRSRDEQYF
TRBV7-3	TRBD2	once	TRBJ2-7	TGTGCCAGCAGCTCCAGCGGGGCCTCCTACGAGCAGTACTTC	CASSSSGASYEQYF
TRBV2	TRBD2	NA	TRBJ2-3	TGTGCCAGCAGTACTAGCGGGGGCCAAAGGATAGATACGCAGTATTTT	CASSTSGGQRIDTQYF
TRBV6-5	NA	NA	TRBJ1-4	TGTGCCAGCAGTTACTCGGGACAATGGAATGAAAAACTGTTTTTT	CASSYSGQWNEKLFF
TRBV27	TRBD1	NA	TRBJ2-7	TGTGCCAGCAGTGACTCCGGGACAGCCTACGAGCAGTACTTC	CASSDSGTAYEQYF
TRBV11-3	NA	NA	TRBJ2-1	TGTGCCAGCAGCTTAGGAAACAATTGGGAGCAGTTCTTC	CASSLGNNWEQFF
TRBV4-1	NA	NA	TRBJ2-1	TGCGCCAGCAGCCAAGGGACTAAGGGGGAGCAGTTCTTC	CASSQGTKGEQFF
TRBV6-5	TRBD1	NA	TRBJ1-4	TGTGCCAGCAGGGTGGGACAGATAAATGAAAAACTGTTTTTT	CASRVGQINEKLFF
TRBV6-6	TRBD1	NA	TRBJ2-1	TGTGCCAGCAGCCCGGGACAGATATACAATGAGCAGTTCTTC	CASSPGQIYNEQFF
TRBV5-4	NA	once	TRBJ1-2	TGTGCCAGCAGCTTTCGACAGCGCCTTTTCTATGGCTACACCTTC	CASSFRQRLFYGYTF
TRBV5-4	TRBD2	NA	TRBJ2-3	TGTGCCAGCAGCCCCGGGACTACGGGCACAGATACGCAGTATTTT	CASSPGTTGTDTQYF
TRBV7-9	TRBD1	NA	TRBJ1-2	TGTGCCAGCAGCGAGGGACAGGGCGGTTACGGCTATGGCTACACCTTC	CASSEGQGGYGYGYTF
TRBV11-2	TRBD1	NA	TRBJ2-7	TGTGCCAGCAGCTTACAGACAGGGGCGTCCTACGAGCAGTACTTC	CASSLQTGASYEQYF
TRBV11-2	NA	NA	TRBJ1-1	TGTGCCAGCTCGAGGACAGCCAGCGACTTCGACACTGAAGCTTTCTTT	CASSRTASDFDTEAFF
TRBV6-2/TRBV6-3	TRBD2	NA	TRBJ2-7	TGTGCCAGCAGTTACCGGGGCGGGAGGGACTACGAGCAGTACTTC	CASSYRGGRDYEQYF
TRBV9	TRBD1	NA	TRBJ1-2	TGTGCCAGCAGCGAGGGACAGAACTATGGCTACACCTTC	CASSEGQNYGYTF
TRBV6-5	TRBD1	NA	TRBJ2-7	TGTGCCAGCAGTTACCGGGACAGGGGCGAGCAGTACTTC	CASSYRDRGEQYF
TRBV7-2	TRBD2	NA	TRBJ2-1	TGTGCCAGCAGCTTAGGCCTAGCGGGAAACACGGATGAGCAGTTCTTC	CASSLGLAGNTDEQFF
TRBV19	TRBD2	NA	TRBJ2-1	TGTGCCAGTAGTATAGGGCTAGCGGGATACAATGAGCAGTTCTTC	CASSIGLAGYNEQFF
TRBV7-8	TRBD1	NA	TRBJ1-1	TGTGCCAGCAGCTTAGTGGCAGGGGGCGTGAACACTGAAGCTTTCTTT	CASSLVAGGVNTEAFF
TRBV4-3	NA	NA	TRBJ2-6	TGCGCCAGCAGCCAAGATTGGAGGGCTGGGGCCAACGTCCTGACTTTC	CASSQDWRAGANVLTF
TRBV6-5	NA	NA	TRBJ2-7	TGTGCCAGCAGTTACTCGAGGGGAGGAGCCTACGAGCAGTACTTC	CASSYSRGGAYEQYF
TRBV7-9	TRBD2	NA	TRBJ2-3	TGTGCCAGCAGCCCTAGCGGGAGAAGGACAGATACGCAGTATTTT	CASSPSGRRTDTQYF
TRBV29-1	TRBD2	NA	TRBJ2-1	TGCAGCGTTGACGGCGGGAGATTAGGCTATGAGCAGTTCTTC	CSVDGGRLGYEQFF
TRBV6-2/TRBV6-3	NA	NA	TRBJ1-2	TGTGCCAGCAGTTACGGAATAATTCCGGGACACTCGGATGGCTACACCTTC	CASSYGIIPGHSDGYTF
TRBV29-1	TRBD1	NA	TRBJ1-2	TGCAGCGTCCTGGGACAGGGCGATGGCTACACCTTC	CSVLGQGDGYTF
TRBV4-3	TRBD1	once	TRBJ2-5	TGCGCCAGCAGCCAAGAAAGAGGGACAGGGTCTTGGACCCAGTACTTC	CASSQERGTGSWTQYF
TRBV14	NA	once	TRBJ2-7	TGTGCCAGCAGTCACGCAGGGTGGTACTCCTACGAGCAGTACTTC	CASSHAGWYSYEQYF
TRBV5-4	TRBD2	once	TRBJ2-5	TGTGCCAGCAGTTCTGGACTAGCTGGAGAGACCCAGTACTTC	CASSSGLAGETQYF
TRBV10-3	TRBD1	NA	TRBJ2-7	TGTGCCATCAGTGAGTCGACAGGGTTCTCCTACGAGCAGTACTTC	CAISESTGFSYEQYF